This T cell receptor (beta chain) was recovered during a study of blood T cell repertoires in COVID-19. In the study overall: Whether acute or convalescent, the COVID-19 samples came from the United States, Italy and Spain. Nucleic acid was either cDNA or gDNA, and it came from T cells, B-cell-depleted T cells, or PBMCs.

In germline, CDR1 is LNHDA, CDR2 SQIVND (reference sequence). The CDR3 has 15 amino acids. V shed 6 bases and J shed 1 base, with 15 bases lying between them. In the original analysis: Reference gene primer amplification in the assay estimated nucleated cell counts. Sequenced by immunoSEQ multiplex PCR; TCRdb stores in-frame clones only, minus some. The V and J calls and clone size are taken from that table; D and trimming were inferred from the DNA. The table has roughly 110,000 clones, about 89% seen once. The chain has TRBV19 and TRBJ1-2; unclear D gene. This TCR derives from a man aged 35-49 years with active or convalescent COVID-19. Sequencing was performed on peripheral blood. The CDR3, as DNA: TGTGCCAGTAGCCTGGAGAGCACCTTTAACTATGGCTACACCTTC. It translates to CASSLESTFNYGYTF.